Listed below are T cell receptor beta chains from one sample, sequenced in a study of blood T cell repertoires in COVID-19. Sequencing used immunoSEQ multiplex PCR; TCRdb keeps in-frame clones, though not all of them. This table has 100,000 to 150,000 clones, about 89% appearing once. Sequenced: peripheral blood. The receptors come from a woman aged 70-85 years with COVID-19, enrolled during active disease. CDR3s include the opening cysteine and the closing phenylalanine or tryptophan. A D gene is named only where the DNA matches it firmly. Clone size is shown for a subset of rows, as once, few, many or a class of expanded clone.

D gene	V gene	J gene	clone size	CDR3 DNA	CDR3 protein
TRBD1	TRBV5-4	TRBJ1-6	few	TGTGCCAGCAGCAACAGGGGGCAAGTAGATTCACCCCTCCACTTT	CASSNRGQVDSPLHF
TRBD1	TRBV2	TRBJ2-5	NA	TGTGCCAGCACCCCCTCACCGGGACAGGGCCAAGAGACCCAGTACTTC	CASTPSPGQGQETQYF
TRBD1	TRBV4-1	TRBJ2-7	NA	TGCGCCAGCAGCCAAGTCCCCACAGGGGAGCCCTACGAGCAGTACTTC	CASSQVPTGEPYEQYF
NA	TRBV6-5	TRBJ1-2	NA	TGTGCCAGCAGTCCTCCAGGGTACTATGGCTACACCTTC	CASSPPGYYGYTF
TRBD1	TRBV7-2	TRBJ2-3	NA	TGTGCCAGCAGCTTAGACAGGGGATCAGATACGCAGTATTTT	CASSLDRGSDTQYF
TRBD1	TRBV28	TRBJ1-5	NA	TGTGCCAGCAGTCGGGACAGGGACCTCTATAGCAATCAGCCCCAGCATTTT	CASSRDRDLYSNQPQHF
NA	TRBV5-6	TRBJ2-5	NA	TGTGCCAGCAGCTGGAGGACTACGGCGGGAGAGACCCAGTACTTC	CASSWRTTAGETQYF
NA	TRBV7-8	TRBJ1-2	NA	TGTGCCAGCAGGCAATTAGACAGCGCTAACTATGGCTACACCTTC	CASRQLDSANYGYTF
TRBD2	TRBV3-1/TRBV3-2	TRBJ2-1	NA	TGTGCCAGCAGCCAAGATGGGCCGGGGGGGTACAATGAGCAGTTCTTC	CASSQDGPGGYNEQFF
NA	TRBV5-1	TRBJ1-1	NA	TGCGCCAGCAGCTCCCCGGAGGACACTGAAGCTTTCTTT	CASSSPEDTEAFF
NA	TRBV6-5	TRBJ2-1	NA	TGTGCCAGCAGTTACTCGAGGAATGAGCAGTTCTTC	CASSYSRNEQFF
NA	TRBV2	TRBJ1-5	NA	TGTGCCAGCGTACGGCGGAGCAATCAGCCCCAGCATTTT	CASVRRSNQPQHF
TRBD2	TRBV11-2	TRBJ2-3	NA	TGTGCCAGCAGCTTAGAGGGGACTAGCGGTTTGGATACGCAGTATTTT	CASSLEGTSGLDTQYF
NA	TRBV10-3	TRBJ2-3	once	TGTGCCATCAGTCAGGGTAGTCTTTGGGATACGCAGTATTTT	CAISQGSLWDTQYF
NA	TRBV11-3	TRBJ2-5	NA	TGTGCCAGCAGCTTAGGGTCAACACCCAAAGAGACCCAGTACTTC	CASSLGSTPKETQYF
NA	TRBV5-4	TRBJ1-2	NA	TGTGCCAGCAGGCCACAGTTCCTCTATGGCTACACCTTC	CASRPQFLYGYTF
NA	TRBV5-1	TRBJ2-7	NA	TGCGCCAGCAGCTTGGTGAGGACCGGGACTTATTCCTACGAGCAGTACTTC	CASSLVRTGTYSYEQYF
TRBD1	TRBV6-1	TRBJ1-6	NA	TGTGCCAGCAGTGAAACAGGGGGCTTGGATTCACCCCTCCACTTT	CASSETGGLDSPLHF
TRBD1	TRBV28	TRBJ2-1	NA	TGTGCCAGCCGGGACAGGGGGAGGGGTGAGCAGTTCTTC	CASRDRGRGEQFF
NA	TRBV9	TRBJ1-1	NA	TGTGCCAGCAGCGTAGGGGTGTCAGACCCACGGGGAGCTTTCTTT	CASSVGVSDPRGAFF
TRBD1	TRBV23-1	TRBJ1-5	once	TGCGCCAGCAGTCAATACAGGGGTAATCAGCCCCAGCATTTT	CASSQYRGNQPQHF